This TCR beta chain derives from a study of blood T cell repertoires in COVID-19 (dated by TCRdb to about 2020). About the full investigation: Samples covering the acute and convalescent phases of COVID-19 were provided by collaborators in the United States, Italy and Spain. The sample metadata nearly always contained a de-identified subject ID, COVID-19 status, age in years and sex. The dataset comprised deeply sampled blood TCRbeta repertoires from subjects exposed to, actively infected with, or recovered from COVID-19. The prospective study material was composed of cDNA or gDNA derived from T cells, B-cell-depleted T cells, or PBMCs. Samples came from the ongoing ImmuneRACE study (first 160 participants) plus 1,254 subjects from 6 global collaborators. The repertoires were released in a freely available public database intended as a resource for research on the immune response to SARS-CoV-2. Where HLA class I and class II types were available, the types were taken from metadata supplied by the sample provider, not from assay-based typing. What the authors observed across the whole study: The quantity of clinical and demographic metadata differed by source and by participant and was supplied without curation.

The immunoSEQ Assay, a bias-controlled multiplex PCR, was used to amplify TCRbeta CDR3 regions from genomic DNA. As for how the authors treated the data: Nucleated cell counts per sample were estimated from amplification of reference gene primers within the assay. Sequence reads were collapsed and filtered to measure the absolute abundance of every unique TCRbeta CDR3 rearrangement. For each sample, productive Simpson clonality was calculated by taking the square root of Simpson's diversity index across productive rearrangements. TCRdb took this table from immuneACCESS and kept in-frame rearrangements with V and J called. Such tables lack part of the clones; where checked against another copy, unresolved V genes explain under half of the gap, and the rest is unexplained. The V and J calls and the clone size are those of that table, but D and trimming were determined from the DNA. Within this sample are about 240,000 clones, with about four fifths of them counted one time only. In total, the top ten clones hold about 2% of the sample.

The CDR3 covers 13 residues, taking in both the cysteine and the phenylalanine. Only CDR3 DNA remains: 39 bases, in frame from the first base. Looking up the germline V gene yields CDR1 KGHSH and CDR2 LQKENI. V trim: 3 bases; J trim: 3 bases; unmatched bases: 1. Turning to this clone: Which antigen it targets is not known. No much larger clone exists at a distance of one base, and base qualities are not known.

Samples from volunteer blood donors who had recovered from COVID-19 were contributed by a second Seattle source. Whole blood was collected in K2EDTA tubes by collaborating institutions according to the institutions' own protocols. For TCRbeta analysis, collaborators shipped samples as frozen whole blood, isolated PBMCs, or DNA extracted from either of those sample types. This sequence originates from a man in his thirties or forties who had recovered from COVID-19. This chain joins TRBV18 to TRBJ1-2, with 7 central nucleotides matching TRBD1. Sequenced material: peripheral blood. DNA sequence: TGTGCCAGCTCACCTCAGGGGGACTATGGCTACACCTTC. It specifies CASSPQGDYGYTF.